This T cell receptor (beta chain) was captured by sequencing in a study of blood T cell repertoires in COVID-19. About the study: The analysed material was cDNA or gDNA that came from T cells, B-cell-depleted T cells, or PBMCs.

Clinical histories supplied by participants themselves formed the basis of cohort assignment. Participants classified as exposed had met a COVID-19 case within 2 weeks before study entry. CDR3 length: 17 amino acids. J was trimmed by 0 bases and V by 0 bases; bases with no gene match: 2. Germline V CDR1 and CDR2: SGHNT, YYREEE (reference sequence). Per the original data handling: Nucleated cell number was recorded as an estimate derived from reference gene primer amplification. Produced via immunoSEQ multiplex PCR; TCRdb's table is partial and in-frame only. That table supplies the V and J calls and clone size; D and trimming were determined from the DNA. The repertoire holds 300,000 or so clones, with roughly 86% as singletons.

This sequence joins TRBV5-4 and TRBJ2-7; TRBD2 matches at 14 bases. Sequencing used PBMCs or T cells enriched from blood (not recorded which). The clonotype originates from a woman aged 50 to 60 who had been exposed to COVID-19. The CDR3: CASSLGGTSGSSYEQYF. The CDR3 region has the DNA TGTGCCAGCAGCTTGGGGGGGACTAGCGGGAGCTCCTACGAGCAGTACTTC.